This TCR beta chain was captured by sequencing in a study of blood T cell repertoires in COVID-19. Across the whole study: There were acute and convalescent COVID-19 samples, and they came from the United States, Italy and Spain. Sources were T cells, B-cell-depleted T cells, or PBMCs; the material itself was cDNA or gDNA.

This CDR3 spans 14 amino acids. The V and J ends lost 4 bases and 4 bases, in that order; junction bases with no gene match: 2. The germline gives CDR1 LGHDT, CDR2 YNNKEL (reference sequence). Authors' data handling: Nucleated cell number was recorded as an estimate derived from reference gene primer amplification. Data came from immunoSEQ multiplex PCR; TCRdb stores just in-frame clones and leaves some out. Clone size and the V and J calls come from that table; the DNA yielded D and trimming. The table has 220,000 or so clones, roughly 84% seen once. This sequence originates from a woman aged 60-75 years with acute or convalescent COVID-19. The material sequenced was peripheral blood. J is TRBJ1-2 and V is TRBV3-1 (or the pseudogene TRBV3-2); 11 bases fit TRBD1. The CDR3 spells CASSPGTGGYGYTF. As DNA, the CDR3 is TGTGCCAGCAGCCCCGGGACAGGGGGCTATGGCTACACCTTC.